Listed below are T cell receptor beta chains from one sample, sequenced in a study of spatial heterogeneity in lung cancer. TCRdb called the 5' RACE reads again in MiXCR, with one record for every CDR3 protein. Of tens of thousands of distinct CDR3 sequences listed, around 5.5% are singletons. The material was PBMCs, obtained at surgery. These receptors came from a female donor with early-stage non-small cell lung cancer. The CDR3 runs from the conserved cysteine through the conserved F or W. The D gene is left open where the match is weak. Size is omitted from some rows. Given values are once, few, many or a class for expanded clones.

>NA|TRBJ1-1|TRBV5-6|15|NA
CASSLEIEGNTEAFF
TGTGCCAGCAGCTTGGAGATCGAGGGGAACACTGAAGCTTTCTTT
>many|TRBJ1-5|TRBV28|14|NA
CATRGLWSNQPQHF
TGTGCCACCCGGGGGCTATGGAGCAATCAGCCCCAGCATTTT
>NA|TRBJ2-5|TRBV20-1|13|TRBD2
CSAQTSGGGTQYF
TGCAGTGCCCAGACTAGCGGGGGGGGCACCCAGTACTTC
>many|TRBJ1-1|TRBV21-1|15|NA
CASSKEGLCHTEAFF
TGTGCCAGCAGCAAAGAAGGGCTTTGCCACACTGAAGCTTTCTTT
>many|TRBJ1-2|TRBV7-9|14|NA
CASSSRAITFGYTF
TGTGCCAGCAGCTCCAGGGCGATTACGTTTGGCTACACCTTC
>many|TRBJ2-2|TRBV5-4|15|NA
CASSYIQGNTGELFF
TGTGCCAGCAGCTATATTCAGGGGAACACCGGGGAGCTGTTTTTT
>many|TRBJ2-3|TRBV6-4|16|TRBD2
CASSDSTSGGSDTQYF
TGTGCCAGCAGTGACTCAACTAGCGGGGGATCAGATACGCAGTATTTT
>NA|TRBJ2-1|TRBV20-1|15|TRBD2
CSAGLAGAIYNEQFF
TGCAGTGCTGGACTAGCGGGGGCCATCTACAATGAGCAGTTCTTC
>few|TRBJ1-3|TRBV3-1|17|NA
CASSLTSSGQGGNTIYF
TGTGCCAGCAGCCTTACCTCCTCGGGGCAGGGAGGAAACACCATATATTTT
>many|TRBJ2-3|TRBV6-2/TRBV6-3|14|NA
CASSYTSITDTQYF
TGTGCCAGCAGTTACACTAGCATCACAGATACGCAGTATTTT
>many|TRBJ2-7|TRBV2|20|TRBD1
CASSDGALGERTGPTYEQYF
TGTGCCAGCAGTGATGGGGCTTTAGGGGAAAGGACAGGGCCCACCTACGAGCAGTACTTC
>few|TRBJ2-7|TRBV10-3|15|NA
CAISAAAVTSYEQYF
TGTGCCATCAGTGCCGCGGCGGTTACCTCCTACGAGCAGTACTTC
>NA|TRBJ2-3|TRBV7-2|16|TRBD2
CASSIWGLAGTDTQYF
TGTGCCAGCAGCATATGGGGACTAGCGGGCACAGATACGCAGTATTTT
>many|TRBJ2-5|TRBV28|13|TRBD1
CASSRDSQETQYF
TGTGCCAGCAGTCGGGACAGCCAAGAGACCCAGTACTTC
>few|TRBJ2-2|TRBV10-3|14|NA
CAIHPGLNTGELFF
TGTGCCATCCACCCCGGGCTGAACACCGGGGAGCTGTTTTTT
>many|TRBJ2-2|TRBV5-1|14|TRBD1
CASSLGQGTGELFF
TGCGCCAGCAGCTTGGGACAGGGCACCGGGGAGCTGTTTTTT
>many|TRBJ1-2|TRBV14|14|NA
CASSQTVSNYGYTF
TGTGCCAGCAGCCAAACTGTATCTAACTATGGCTACACCTTC
>few|TRBJ1-2|TRBV18|14|NA
CASSPQVLDYGYTF
TGTGCCAGCTCACCCCAGGTGCTGGACTATGGCTACACCTTC
>many|TRBJ2-2|TRBV2|14|NA
CASSAQGSTGELFF
TGTGCCAGCAGTGCTCAGGGTAGCACCGGGGAGCTGTTTTTT
>NA|TRBJ1-5|TRBV19|16|TRBD1
CASSVRGQGPSQPQHF
TGTGCCAGTAGTGTCCGAGGACAGGGACCCAGCCAGCCCCAGCATTTT
>many|TRBJ2-2|TRBV5-1|15|NA
CASSRGRPNTGELFF
TGCGCCAGCAGCCGCGGACGGCCGAACACCGGGGAGCTGTTTTTT
>NA|TRBJ2-3|TRBV2|15|TRBD1
CASSLDRGDTDTQYF
TGTGCCAGCAGTCTCGACAGGGGGGACACAGATACGCAGTATTTT
>many|TRBJ1-1|TRBV27|14|NA
CASSPRAFGTEAFF
TGTGCCAGCAGTCCGAGGGCTTTTGGCACTGAAGCTTTCTTT
>few|TRBJ1-2|TRBV6-6|17|TRBD1
CASRPPGQDRSNYGYTF
TGTGCCAGCAGACCTCCGGGACAGGACAGATCTAACTATGGCTACACCTTC
>many|TRBJ1-2|TRBV24-1|14|NA
CATSDFGVNYGYTF
TGTGCCACCAGTGATTTCGGTGTCAACTATGGCTACACCTTC
>many|TRBJ2-5|TRBV12-3/TRBV12-4|14|TRBD2
CASSTRGGAETQYF
TGTGCCAGCAGTACCCGGGGGGGAGCAGAGACCCAGTACTTC